The source of this TCR beta chain is a study of identical twins. Study findings and constraints: Zero-insertion findings could be partly confounded by invariant cells (MAIT and iNKT cells). With abundant cord blood beta clonotypes, insertions were fewer; memory repertoires showed no such pattern.

This CDR3 contains 16 residues. Per germline, CDR1 MNHEY and CDR2 SMNVEV (reference sequence). The V and J ends lost 7 bases and 1 base, in that order; junction bases with no gene match: 10. A word on this clonotype: Its antigen is not known.

Unique molecular identifiers were present on cDNA, and template switching added a universal primer site. TCRdb ran MiXCR on the 5' RACE reads and lists one entry per CDR3 protein. The repertoire includes under 900,000 distinct CDR3 sequences, 9% to 15% of them detected once, and around 1.5% sits in the top ten. The same specimen was also included in a second study, on yellow fever vaccine responses in identical twins. That report adds: Among the twins, the vaccine T cell response reportedly seemed partly convergent and partly personalized.

This clonotype was sampled from a woman younger than 35 in good health. The gene calls are TRBV27 and TRBJ2-1, with 7 nucleotides matching TRBD2. The sequencing input was PBMCs. The CDR3 protein is CASKERTGGSYNEQFF. The CDR3 coding sequence is TGTGCCAGCAAAGAACGAACGGGGGGATCCTACAATGAGCAGTTCTTC.